This T cell receptor (beta chain) emerged from a study of graft-versus-host responses after intestinal transplantation. Study in general: All recipients got anti-thymocyte globulin induction, then tacrolimus and steroids for roughly three years.

The protocol was immunoSEQ multiplex PCR, while the TCRdb copy is restricted to in-frame clones and leaves out a portion. The sample holds about 9,600 clones; around nine tenths are singletons and the top ten take about 5.2%. The CDR3 is made up of 15 amino acids. CDR1 and CDR2 (germline): SNHLY, FYNNEI. With V trimmed by 5 bases and J by 0 bases, 7 bases remained unmatched. Investigators treated the graft tissue so that it released intraepithelial and lamina propria lymphocytes. With respect to this clone: Its antigen is as yet unknown.

Whole-study findings and limits: Graft-donor T cell macrochimerism in patients accompanied high graft-versus-host to host-versus-graft clonal ratios in allografts.

The origin of this receptor is a human patient who received an intestinal transplant, so some T cells may come from the graft donor. This specimen was ileum tissue, taken just over 700 days after intestinal transplantation. V and J are TRBV2 and TRBJ2-7; 7 nucleotides align to TRBD1. CDR3 residues: CASSTDRDPSYEQYF. The CDR3 DNA sequence: TGTGCCAGCAGTACCGACAGGGATCCCTCCTACGAGCAGTACTTC.